Below, 31 T cell receptor beta chains from the same sample are listed, as sequenced in a study of shared clonotypes between healthy human individuals (dated by TCRdb to 2020 to 2021). The method was the immunoSEQ multiplex PCR assay. What TCRdb holds here is the immuneACCESS table cut down to in-frame rearrangements. Part of the clones is not present; checked against another copy, under half of the missing clones reflect an unresolved V gene, and the others are unexplained. This sample has some 2 million clones in its table, and roughly 94% of those were observed once. Approximately 0.13% of the sample rests with the top ten. Sequenced input: naive CD4+ T cells sorted from blood. The cell subset or site tag for this specimen amounts to: CD45RA+ positively selected. The receptors were gathered from a man between 18 and 29 years old in good health.

J is TRBJ2-1 and V is TRBV5-1; D possibly corresponds to TRBD1 (6 bases). The germline CDR1 and CDR2 sequences are SGHRS and YFSETQ. With 4 bases removed from V and 8 bases from J, the gap between germline ends came to 10 bases. The CDR3 consists of 12 residues. The CDR3 sequence: CASSIQGDEQFF. The CDR3 nucleotides are TGCGCCAGCAGCATACAGGGTGATGAGCAGTTCTTC.

J is TRBJ1-1 and V is TRBV5-4; TRBD1 matches at 10 bases. V trimming: 5 bases; J trimming: 5 bases; junction bases outside the gene matches: 6. The CDR3 is made up of 14 amino acids. Germline CDR1 reads SGHNT; CDR2 reads YYREEE (reference sequence). Here the CDR3 DNA reads TGTGCCAGCAGGACGGACAGGGGGGAAACTGAAGCTTTCTTT. It translates to CASRTDRGETEAFF.

The rearrangement joins TRBV7-9 to TRBJ2-7; possibly TRBD2 for D (7 bases). V was shortened by 4 bases and J by 7 bases, with 17 bases between the two germline ends. CDR3 length equals 14 residues. Germline values: CDR1 SEHNR, CDR2 FQNEAQ (reference sequence). The CDR3 loop is CASSSDRGAGEQYF. CDR3 DNA: TGTGCCAGCAGCTCCGACCGGGGGGCGGGAGAGCAGTACTTC.

CDR3 sequence: CASSKSAGQLGELFF. The CDR3 DNA reads TGTGCCAGCAGTAAGAGCGCGGGACAACTCGGGGAGCTGTTTTTT. The rearrangement joins TRBV5-4 to TRBJ2-2; D tentatively reads TRBD1 or TRBD2 (6 bases each). Per germline, CDR1 SGHNT and CDR2 YYREEE (reference sequence). Trimming removed 5 bases at V and 7 bases at J, with 18 bases between. The CDR3 is 15 residues long.

The V and J genes are TRBV13 and TRBJ2-7; 8 bases are shared with TRBD1. V was clipped by 6 bases and J by 2 bases; unmatched bases: 9. The CDR3 totals 15 residues. Per germline, CDR1 PRHDT and CDR2 FYEKMQ (reference sequence). The CDR3, as DNA: TGTGCCAGCAGGATCGGGGGACAGGTCCCCTACGAGCAGTACTTC. Translation: CASRIGGQVPYEQYF.

This chain links TRBV6-5 with TRBJ2-1, with TRBD2 matching over 9 bases. Germline CDR1 and CDR2: MNHEY and SVGAGI. Trimming took 6 bases from V and 5 from J; bases not matched to a gene: 8. The CDR3 covers 15 residues. The chain's CDR3 is CASRLSGSTHNEQFF. The CDR3 coding sequence is TGTGCCAGCAGACTTAGCGGGAGTACCCACAATGAGCAGTTCTTC.

This chain connects TRBV7-2 to TRBJ2-3; TRBD2 matches 10 bases. The CDR3 is 15 residues long. Losses at the gene ends were 7 bases for V and 4 bases for J; bases not matched to a gene: 8. Germline V gene data show CDR1 as SGHTA and CDR2 as FQGNSA. In DNA form, the CDR3 reads TGTGCCAGCATCCTAGCGGGGGCGGGGCCAGATACGCAGTATTTT. Translation gives CASILAGAGPDTQYF.

The V gene is TRBV2, the J gene TRBJ1-5, with TRBD1 identical over 8 bases. J lost 4 bases, V lost 1 base, and 3 bases had no gene match. CDR1 is SNHLY, CDR2 FYNNEI, per germline. CDR3 length: 15 amino acids. The CDR3 DNA reads TGTGCCAGCAGTGAAGTCACAGGGGGTAATCAGCCCCAGCATTTT. This encodes CASSEVTGGNQPQHF.

Points on this clone: Possible read error: a much larger clone is one base away. Other nucleotide sequences in the sample specify the same CDR3. The chain recombines TRBV5-4 with TRBJ1-1, with D hard to call. This CDR3 spans 13 amino acids. Looked up from germline, CDR1 is SGHNT and CDR2 is YYREEE (reference sequence). The V and J ends lost 0 bases and 1 base respectively, with 4 bases between them. The CDR3 DNA is TGTGCCAGCAGCTTGGCCAGGAACACTGAAGCTTTCTTT. As protein: CASSLARNTEAFF.

The chain carries TRBV10-1 and TRBJ2-3, with 7 positions matching TRBD2. Germline V gene sequence: CDR1 WNHNN, CDR2 SYGVQD (reference sequence). V lost 3 bases to trimming and J lost 3 bases; unmatched junction nucleotides: 6. This CDR3 region has 15 residues. The CDR3 here is CASSEFAGVTDTQYF. For the CDR3, the DNA is TGCGCCAGCAGTGAATTTGCGGGAGTTACAGATACGCAGTATTTT.

The V and J genes are TRBV10-1 and TRBJ1-2; weak D call: TRBD1 (6 bases). The CDR3 has 17 residues. Trimming pared 2 bases from V and 3 bases from J, leaving 19 bases between. Germline V lookup: CDR1 WNHNN, CDR2 SYGVQD (reference sequence). In nucleotides, the CDR3 is TGCGCCAGCAGTGAGAGCAAGTTGGGGGGCCATTACTATGGCTACACCTTC. Protein product: CASSESKLGGHYYGYTF.

Points on this clone: The same CDR3 can be traced to other DNA sequences in this sample. This chain connects TRBV10-3 to TRBJ1-5, with 10 bases matching TRBD1. Trimming took 4 bases from V and 3 from J; bases not matched to a gene: 3. This CDR3 is 15 amino acids long. Germline CDR1 reads ENHRY; CDR2 reads SYGVKD. Here the CDR3 reads CAISAGTGVNQPQHF. For the CDR3, the DNA is TGTGCCATCAGTGCCGGGACAGGGGTCAATCAGCCCCAGCATTTT.

The chain combines TRBV9 with TRBJ2-3; a weak D match, TRBD1 (5 bases). Germline loops: CDR1 SGDLS, CDR2 YYNGEE. The CDR3 loop spans 15 amino acids. V lost 0 bases, J lost 2 bases, and 10 bases lay in between. Here the CDR3 reads CASSVVQGSTDTQYF. CDR3 in DNA: TGTGCCAGCAGCGTAGTTCAGGGATCCACAGATACGCAGTATTTT.

The chain has TRBV6-6 and TRBJ2-7; 8 bases agree with TRBD1. Trimming removed 6 bases from V and 1 base from J; junction bases left unmatched: 8. The V gene's germline CDR1 is MNHNY and CDR2 SVGAGI (reference sequence). The length of the CDR3 is 15 residues. The chain's CDR3 is CASRLQGAGSYEQYF. The CDR3 DNA is TGTGCCAGCAGGCTCCAGGGGGCAGGGTCCTACGAGCAGTACTTC.

This sequence joins TRBV5-1 and TRBJ2-1, with 11 bases matching TRBD1. Germline-derived CDR1 and CDR2 are SGHRS and YFSETQ. The CDR3 has 15 residues. The V and J ends lost 5 bases and 4 bases, in that order; junction bases with no gene match: 5. The CDR3 loop is CASSAGTGGYNEQFF. The CDR3 DNA reads TGCGCCAGCAGTGCCGGGACAGGGGGTTACAATGAGCAGTTCTTC.

This sequence joins TRBV14 and TRBJ2-6, with unresolved D. The CDR3 runs 13 residues. Trimming left V 1 base short and J 4 bases short, with 2 bases between. CDR1 SGHDN and CDR2 FVKESK come from the germline V gene. CDR3 region: CASSQAGANVLTF. The CDR3 coding sequence is TGTGCCAGCAGCCAAGCAGGGGCCAACGTCCTGACTTTC.

The J gene is TRBJ1-1, the V gene TRBV27; no firm D call. Germline loops: CDR1 MNHEY, CDR2 SMNVEV (reference sequence). V was shortened by 6 bases and J by 5 bases, with 10 bases between the two germline ends. The CDR3 runs to 12 residues. The CDR3 DNA is TGTGCCAGCAGCAGATCTCGGACTGAAGCTTTCTTT. Translating it yields CASSRSRTEAFF.

The rearrangement joins TRBV11-3 to TRBJ2-6, with TRBD1 as a possible D gene (6 bases). The CDR3 covers 16 residues. The V and J ends lost 1 base and 1 base respectively, with 8 bases between them. Germline assignment: CDR1 SGHNT and CDR2 YENEEA. CDR3 sequence reads: CASSLGTVSGANVLTF. As DNA, the CDR3 is TGTGCCAGCAGCTTAGGGACAGTTTCTGGGGCCAACGTCCTGACTTTC.

V is TRBV9 and J is TRBJ1-3; D gene uncertain. This CDR3 contains 15 residues. The V end was cut by 4 bases, the J end by 0 bases, with 11 bases between. Per germline, CDR1 SGDLS and CDR2 YYNGEE. The DNA of the CDR3 is TGTGCCAGCAGCCCGGAAGGTCCCTCTGGAAACACCATATATTTT. Translated, it gives CASSPEGPSGNTIYF.

This rearrangement joins TRBV25-1 to TRBJ1-2; possible D gene TRBD1, 6 bases. Per the germline V gene, CDR1 is MGHDK and CDR2 is SYGVNS. V was cut by 5 bases and J by 2 bases, with 9 bases left in between. The length of the CDR3 is 13 residues. CDR3 in DNA: TGTGCCAGCAGTAGGGGGATCAACTATGGCTACACCTTC. This codes for CASSRGINYGYTF.

CDR3 residues: CAWVEIGGWNEAFF. CDR3 in DNA: TGTGCCTGGGTTGAAATCGGGGGCTGGAATGAAGCTTTCTTT. The rearrangement joins TRBV30 to TRBJ1-1; maybe TRBD1 (6 bases). This CDR3 has 14 amino acids. Trimming removed 5 bases at V and 7 bases at J, with 20 bases between. Germline loops: CDR1 GTSNPN, CDR2 SVGIG (reference sequence).

The chain links TRBV6-1 to TRBJ1-6; TRBD1 matches at 9 bases. CDR1 is MNHNS, CDR2 SASEGT, per germline. Trimming removed 6 bases from V and 14 bases from J; junction bases left unmatched: 11. The CDR3 totals 14 residues. The CDR3, as DNA: TGTGCCAGCAGATACGGACAGGGGTCCCTCTCCCTCCACTTT. Translation gives CASRYGQGSLSLHF.

The chain couples TRBV10-3 to TRBJ2-7; D is possibly TRBD2 (6 bases). V was trimmed by 6 bases and J by 0 bases, leaving 15 bases between them. The CDR3 is made up of 15 amino acids. CDR1 and CDR2 (germline): ENHRY, SYGVKD. In DNA, the CDR3 is TGTGCCATCAGCCTCGGGACTGCCGGCTCCTACGAGCAGTACTTC. Its protein is CAISLGTAGSYEQYF.

J is TRBJ1-4 and V is TRBV7-9; tentatively, D is TRBD1 (6 bases). There are 13 residues in the CDR3. Germline V gives CDR1 SEHNR, CDR2 FQNEAQ (reference sequence). V lost 5 bases and J lost 2, with 6 bases in between. The CDR3 sequence is CASSGQTNEKLFF. CDR3 coding DNA: TGTGCCAGCAGCGGACAGACTAATGAAAAACTGTTTTTT.

The V call is TRBV6-6, the J call TRBJ1-2; D not certain. Trimming removed 7 bases at V and 5 bases at J, with 23 bases between. Germline-derived CDR1 and CDR2 are MNHNY and SVGAGI (reference sequence). CDR3 size: 16 residues. CDR3 region: CASTQVVARGGYGYTF. CDR3 sequence (DNA): TGTGCCAGCACTCAGGTCGTGGCCCGAGGAGGGTATGGCTACACCTTC.

The chain recombines TRBV28 with TRBJ1-2, with TRBD1 as a possible D gene (5 bases). Germline V gives CDR1 MDHEN, CDR2 SYDVKM. This CDR3 contains 14 residues. V was cut by 2 bases and J by 4 bases, with 11 bases left in between. The DNA for the CDR3 is TGTGCCAGCAGTTTACGGGGGGAGAGCTATGGCTACACCTTC. Translating it yields CASSLRGESYGYTF.

The V and J genes are TRBV9 and TRBJ2-2, with TRBD2 matching over 10 bases. J lost 2 bases, V lost 0 bases, and 13 bases had no gene match. CDR3 length: 20 amino acids. Germline V gives CDR1 SGDLS, CDR2 YYNGEE. The CDR3 sequence: CASSVGLAGGPIPNTGELFF. The DNA for the CDR3 is TGTGCCAGCAGCGTAGGCTTAGCGGGGGGACCCATCCCAAACACCGGGGAGCTGTTTTTT.

The V and J genes are TRBV30 and TRBJ2-7, with TRBD1 as a possible D gene (6 bases). This CDR3 region has 12 residues. Trimming took off 1 base at V and 3 bases at J, with 7 bases between the two ends. The germline V gene has CDR1 GTSNPN and CDR2 SVGIG (reference sequence). The CDR3 reads CAWSGTVYEQYF. CDR3 nucleotides: TGTGCCTGGAGTGGGACAGTCTACGAGCAGTACTTC. The complete variable domain, with remaining parts taken from reference TRBV30 and TRBJ2-7, reads SQTIHQWPATLVQPVGSPLSLECTVEGTSNPNLYWYRQAAGRGLQLLFYSVGIGQISSEVPQNLSASRPQDRQFILSSKKLLLSDSGFYLCAWSGTVYEQYFGPGTRLTVT.

This clone was detected only once. The CDR3 coding sequence is TGTGCCATCAGTGATAGGGGAGTGGGCCCTGGGAACACCGGGGAGCTGTTTTTT. Translation gives CAISDRGVGPGNTGELFF. The chain joins TRBV10-3 to TRBJ2-2, with D perhaps being TRBD1 or TRBD2 (5 bases each). The CDR3 consists of 18 residues. CDR1 is ENHRY, CDR2 SYGVKD, per germline. Trimming took 3 bases from V and 1 from J, leaving 18 bases between them.

V gene TRBV4-1 combines with J gene TRBJ2-3; weak D call: TRBD2 (6 bases). This CDR3 comprises 18 residues. V was clipped by 0 bases and J by 2 bases, with 18 bases between them. CDR1 is MGHRA, CDR2 YSYEKL, per germline. CDR3 protein: CASSQDFTAGNPTDTQYF. For the CDR3, the DNA is TGCGCCAGCAGCCAAGATTTTACGGCGGGGAACCCCACAGATACGCAGTATTTT.

In DNA, the CDR3 is TGTGCCAGCAGCGTAGTTCCCGACTCTGGGGCCAACGTCCTGACTTTC. This gives the protein CASSVVPDSGANVLTF. J is TRBJ2-6 and V is TRBV9; D is ambiguous. The CDR3 covers 16 residues. From germline, CDR1 is SGDLS and CDR2 YYNGEE. V dropped 0 bases and J dropped 0 bases, with 7 bases sitting between them.